A single sample is the source of the 5 T cell receptor beta chains below, sequenced in a study of blood T cell repertoires in COVID-19. Libraries were prepared by immunoSEQ multiplex PCR; TCRdb keeps only in-frame clonotypes and omits some of them. Of roughly 81,000 clones in the sample, 90% to 95% were seen once. Sequenced sample: peripheral blood. These receptors originate from a woman in her forties or fifties in a cohort sampled during active COVID-19.

This sequence joins TRBV10-3 and TRBJ1-5, with D unclear. The CDR3 runs 13 residues. Germline V gene data show CDR1 as ENHRY and CDR2 as SYGVKD. V gave up 0 bases and J gave up 6 bases, with 6 bases separating them. The CDR3 DNA reads TGTGCCATCAGTGAGTCAGGAGGTCAGCCCCAGCATTTT. Its translation is CAISESGGQPQHF.

The chain uses TRBV19 and TRBJ1-1; D might be TRBD1 (6 bases). CDR1 LNHDA and CDR2 SQIVND come from the germline V gene (reference sequence). CDR3 size: 16 residues. V gave up 5 bases and J gave up 1 base, with 17 bases separating them. Here the CDR3 reads CASSPRQAPGNTEAFF. In DNA, the CDR3 is TGTGCCAGTAGTCCGCGACAGGCCCCTGGGAACACTGAAGCTTTCTTT. The full variable domain, in which reference TRBV19 and TRBJ1-1 provide the parts outside the CDR3, is DGGITQSPKYLFRKEGQNVTLSCEQNLNHDAMYWYRQDPGQGLRLIYYSQIVNDFQKGDIAEGYSVSREKKESFPLTVTSAQKNPTAFYLCASSPRQAPGNTEAFFGQGTRLTVV.

The chain combines TRBV6-6 with TRBJ2-7, with TRBD2 matching 14 bases. Germline values: CDR1 MNHNY, CDR2 SVGAGI (reference sequence). The CDR3 totals 15 residues. The V gene end was trimmed by 5 bases and the J gene end by 6 bases; junction bases not matched to a gene: 6. The CDR3 DNA follows: TGTGCCAGCAGTCTGACCGGGACTAGCGGGAGCGAGCAGTACTTC. Amino acids: CASSLTGTSGSEQYF.

This rearrangement joins TRBV6-5 to TRBJ2-7; tentatively, D is TRBD2 (5 bases). The germline V and J ends were trimmed by 6 bases and 1 base, with 10 bases remaining between them. This CDR3 has 13 residues. CDR1 is MNHEY, CDR2 SVGAGI, per germline. CDR3 amino acids: CASRSPGSYEQYF. CDR3 DNA: TGTGCCAGCAGATCCCCGGGATCCTACGAGCAGTACTTC.

The chain employs TRBV12-3 or TRBV12-4 and TRBJ2-7; D is perhaps TRBD2 (5 bases). Trimming took off 2 bases at V and 5 bases at J, with 7 bases between the two ends. The CDR3 is made up of 12 amino acids. The CDR3 loop reads CASSLRGNEQYF. CDR3 in DNA: TGTGCCAGCAGTTTACGGGGTAACGAGCAGTACTTC.